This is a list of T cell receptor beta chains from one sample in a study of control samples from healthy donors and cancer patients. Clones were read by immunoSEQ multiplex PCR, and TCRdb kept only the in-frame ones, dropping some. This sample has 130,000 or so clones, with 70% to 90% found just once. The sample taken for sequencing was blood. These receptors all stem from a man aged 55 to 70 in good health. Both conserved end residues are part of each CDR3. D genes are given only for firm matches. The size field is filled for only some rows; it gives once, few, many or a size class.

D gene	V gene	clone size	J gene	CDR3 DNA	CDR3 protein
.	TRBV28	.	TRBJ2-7	TGTGCCAGCAGTCCATCGACAGGACCCTACGAGCAGTACTTC	CASSPSTGPYEQYF
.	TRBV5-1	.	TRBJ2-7	TGCGCCAGCAGCTCTGACACCACCCCCTACGAGCAGTACTTC	CASSSDTTPYEQYF
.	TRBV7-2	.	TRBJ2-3	TGTGCCAGCTCCGTCCAAAGCACCGGAGTCACAGATACGCAGTATTTT	CASSVQSTGVTDTQYF
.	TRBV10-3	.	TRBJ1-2	TGTGCCATCAGTGAGTCAACAGCTAACTATGGCTACACCTTC	CAISESTANYGYTF
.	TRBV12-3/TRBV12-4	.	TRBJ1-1	TGTGCCAGCAGTTTGCCCCCCGGGTTTGAAGCTTTCTTT	CASSLPPGFEAFF
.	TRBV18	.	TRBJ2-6	TGTGCCAGCTCACCACGGTCCCCCTCTGGGGCCAACGTCCTGACTTTC	CASSPRSPSGANVLTF
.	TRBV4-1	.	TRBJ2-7	TGCGCCAGCAGCCAAGAACTCTCCGCCTACGAGCAGTACTTC	CASSQELSAYEQYF
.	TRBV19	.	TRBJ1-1	TGTGCCAGTAGTAGGGCTATGGAAGCTTTCTTT	CASSRAMEAFF
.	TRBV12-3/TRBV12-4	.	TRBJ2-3	TGTGCCAGCAGCCACCCAATCCCAGATACGCAGTATTTT	CASSHPIPDTQYF
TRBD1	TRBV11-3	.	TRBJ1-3	TGTGCCAGCAGCGCAGGGGGTCACTCTGGAAACACCATATATTTT	CASSAGGHSGNTIYF
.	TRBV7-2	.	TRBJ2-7	TGTGCCAGCAGGAGTATTTGGTCTTACGAGCAGTACTTC	CASRSIWSYEQYF
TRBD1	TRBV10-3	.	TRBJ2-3	TGTGCCATCAGGGCGGGACAGGGTGTGAGGAAGACAGATACGCAGTATTTT	CAIRAGQGVRKTDTQYF
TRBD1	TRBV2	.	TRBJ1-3	TGTGCCAGCAGCTGGGGACAGGCCTCTGGAAACACCATATATTTT	CASSWGQASGNTIYF
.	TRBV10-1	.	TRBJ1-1	TGCGCCAGCAGTACCGAACAGGGTAACACTGAAGCTTTCTTT	CASSTEQGNTEAFF
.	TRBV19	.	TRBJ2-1	TGTGCCAGTAGTCCTGGCGGGGCAGGGGAGTTCTTC	CASSPGGAGEFF
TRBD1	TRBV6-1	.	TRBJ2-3	TGTGCCAGCAGTGAAGACAGGGGAGTGGATACGCAGTATTTT	CASSEDRGVDTQYF
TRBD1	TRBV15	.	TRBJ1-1	TGTGCCACCAGCAGCGGGACAGGGAGTAGCTTGGCTTTCTTT	CATSSGTGSSLAFF
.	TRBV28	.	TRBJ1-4	TGTGCCAGCAGGGAGGGGACAAGCAATGAAAAACTGTTTTTT	CASREGTSNEKLFF
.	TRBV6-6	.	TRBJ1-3	TGTGCCAGCAGTTACTCGAGCCCTAGCTCTGGAAACACCATATATTTT	CASSYSSPSSGNTIYF
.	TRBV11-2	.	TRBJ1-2	TGTGCCAGCAGAGTTGACGGATACGGAGGAGGCTACACCTTC	CASRVDGYGGGYTF
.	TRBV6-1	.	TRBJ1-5	TGTGCCAGCAGTGACGGGGCGGTTGGCAATCAGCCCCAGCATTTT	CASSDGAVGNQPQHF
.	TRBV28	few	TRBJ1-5	TGTGCCAGCAGTTTAGAAATTCTGCCCCAGCATTTT	CASSLEILPQHF
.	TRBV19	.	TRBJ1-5	TGTGCCAGTAGTATTATGGGAGGGAATCAGCCCCAGCATTTT	CASSIMGGNQPQHF
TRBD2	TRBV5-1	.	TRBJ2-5	TGCGCCAGCAGCCCCGGACTAGCGGGGGGCCAAGAGACCCAGTACTTC	CASSPGLAGGQETQYF
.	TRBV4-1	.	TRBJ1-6	TGCGCCAGCAGTCGAACTAAGACCGAGTCACCCCTCCACTTT	CASSRTKTESPLHF
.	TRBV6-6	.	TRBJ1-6	TGTGCCAGCAGTTACCTTAATTCACCCCTCCACTTT	CASSYLNSPLHF
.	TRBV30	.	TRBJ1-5	TGTGCCTGGAGTGTAGGGTCTGGGTCTCAGCCCCAGCATTTT	CAWSVGSGSQPQHF
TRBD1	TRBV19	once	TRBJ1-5	TGTGCCAGTAGTAAAACCGGGACAGATCAGCCCCAGCATTTT	CASSKTGTDQPQHF
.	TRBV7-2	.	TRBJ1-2	TGTGCCAGCAGCTTAGCCGAGTACTATGGCTACACCTTC	CASSLAEYYGYTF
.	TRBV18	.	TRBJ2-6	TGTGCCAGCTCACCCGTCTCTGGGGCCAACGTCCTGACTTTC	CASSPVSGANVLTF
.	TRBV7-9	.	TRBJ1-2	TGTGCCAGCAGCCCTGGAGGGGGGGATAACTATGGCTACACCTTC	CASSPGGGDNYGYTF
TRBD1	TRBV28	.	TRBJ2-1	TGTGCCAGCAGCTCAACCGGGACAGGGTCCTACAATGAGCAGTTCTTC	CASSSTGTGSYNEQFF
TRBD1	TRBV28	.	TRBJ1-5	TGTGCCAGCAGTTTGCCCAGGGGGCTCAATCAGCCCCAGCATTTT	CASSLPRGLNQPQHF
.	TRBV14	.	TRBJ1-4	TGTGCCACCGACATGACAGGCGATAATGAAAAACTGTTTTTT	CATDMTGDNEKLFF
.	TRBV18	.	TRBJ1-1	TGTGCCAGCTCACCCACGACATTTCCCACTGAAGCTTTCTTT	CASSPTTFPTEAFF
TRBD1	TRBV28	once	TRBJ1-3	TGTGCCAGTAAGACAGGGGATTACACCATATATTTT	CASKTGDYTIYF
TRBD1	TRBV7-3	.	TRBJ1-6	TGTGCCAGCAGCTCCGGGACAGGGGGTAATTCACCCCTCCACTTT	CASSSGTGGNSPLHF
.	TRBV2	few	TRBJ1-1	TGTGCCAGCAGGGCGGGGGAGAGAAACACTGAAGCTTTCTTT	CASRAGERNTEAFF
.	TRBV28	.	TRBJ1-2	TGTGCCAGCAGTTTAGTTCCCACCTATGGCTACACCTTC	CASSLVPTYGYTF
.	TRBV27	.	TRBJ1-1	TGTGCCAGCAGTTCGTCGGGGGTAGTGAACACTGAAGCTTTCTTT	CASSSSGVVNTEAFF
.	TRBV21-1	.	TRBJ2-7	TGTGCCAGCAGCAATCTTTACCTCGGGACCCACCCGCCCTACGAGCAGTACTTC	CASSNLYLGTHPPYEQYF
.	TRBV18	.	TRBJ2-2	TGTGCCAGCTCAGGGTTCACAGGGAACACCGGGGAGCTGTTTTTT	CASSGFTGNTGELFF